Listed here are 5 T cell receptor beta chains from one sample, sequenced in a study of spatial heterogeneity in lung cancer. TCRdb fed the 5' RACE reads into MiXCR, producing one record per CDR3 protein. In the table there are under 85,000 distinct CDR3 sequences, about 8.5% of which are singletons. The time point: sample taken at primary tumor resection. This specimen was PBMCs, taken at surgery. The receptors were sampled from a male donor with early-stage non-small cell lung cancer.

This clonotype was observed a few times. V is TRBV20-1 and J is TRBJ1-5, with D possibly matching TRBD1 (6 bases). Per germline, CDR1 DFQATT and CDR2 SNEGSKA (reference sequence). Trimming left V 5 bases short and J 0 bases short, with 14 bases between. The CDR3 loop spans 15 amino acids. This chain's CDR3 is CSARGGRNSNQPQHF. The CDR3 region has the DNA TGCAGTGCTCGAGGGGGACGAAATAGCAATCAGCCCCAGCATTTT.

This clonotype was observed at least ten times. V gene TRBV7-9 combines with J gene TRBJ2-1, with D possibly matching TRBD2 (5 bases). Germline V gene data show CDR1 as SEHNR and CDR2 as FQNEAQ (reference sequence). V lost 2 bases and J lost 2, with 7 bases in between. This CDR3 region has 14 residues. The CDR3 is CASSLSTTYNEQFF. The DNA of the CDR3 is TGTGCCAGCAGCTTATCGACTACCTACAATGAGCAGTTCTTC.

This clonotype showed up many times. The chain links TRBV2 to TRBJ2-3; no firm D call. Between the trimmed V and J ends, which lost 8 bases and 4 bases, there was a span of 7 bases. CDR1 and CDR2 (germline): SNHLY, FYNNEI. There are 11 residues in the CDR3. The DNA of the CDR3 is TGTGCCAGCGGACGACCAGATACGCAGTATTTT. This sequence encodes CASGRPDTQYF.

This clonotype showed up many times. This rearrangement joins TRBV2 to TRBJ2-1; 10 bases map to TRBD2. Germline lookup yields CDR1 SNHLY and CDR2 FYNNEI. The CDR3 spans 14 residues. V shed 4 bases and J 7 bases; nucleotides not matched to a gene: 4. CDR3 residues: CASSVSGRENEQFF. As DNA, the CDR3 is TGTGCCAGCAGTGTAAGCGGGAGGGAAAATGAGCAGTTCTTC.

This clonotype was seen many times. The chain couples TRBV6-2 or TRBV6-3 to TRBJ2-7, with D maybe TRBD1 (6 bases). V lost 2 bases and J 3 bases, leaving 11 bases between the germline ends. In germline, CDR1 is MNHEY, CDR2 SVGEGT. CDR3 size: 14 residues. CDR3 amino acids: CASSYRDTNYEQYF. Here the CDR3 DNA reads TGTGCCAGCAGTTACAGGGACACCAACTACGAGCAGTACTTC.